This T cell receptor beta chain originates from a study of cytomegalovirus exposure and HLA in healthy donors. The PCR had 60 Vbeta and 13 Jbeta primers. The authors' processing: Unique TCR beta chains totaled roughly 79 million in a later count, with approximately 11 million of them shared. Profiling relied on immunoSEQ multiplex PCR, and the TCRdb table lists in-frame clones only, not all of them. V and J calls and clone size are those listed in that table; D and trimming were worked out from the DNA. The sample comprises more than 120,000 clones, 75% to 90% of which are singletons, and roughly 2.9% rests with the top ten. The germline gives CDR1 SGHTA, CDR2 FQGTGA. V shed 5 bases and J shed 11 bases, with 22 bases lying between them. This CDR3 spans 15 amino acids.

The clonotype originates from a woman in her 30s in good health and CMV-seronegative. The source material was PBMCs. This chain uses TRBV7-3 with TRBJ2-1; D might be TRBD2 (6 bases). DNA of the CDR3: TGTGCCAGCAGCATTAGCGGAAGGATTACAATGAAGCAGTTCTTC. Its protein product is CASSISGRITMKQFF.